This T cell receptor beta chain was retrieved from a study of cytomegalovirus exposure and HLA in healthy donors. The CDR3 covers 14 residues. Germline values: CDR1 KGHSH, CDR2 LQKENI. V shed 3 bases, J shed 4 bases, and the junction held 2 bases outside the gene matches. The protocol was immunoSEQ multiplex PCR, while the TCRdb copy is restricted to in-frame clones and leaves out a portion. This table has approximately 150,000 clones, about 86% appearing once. A few counts support this clone. Its antigen is not known. Study-level findings and limits: The study listed roughly 160 cytomegalovirus-associated TCR beta chains.

Sequencing input: PBMCs. This clonotype was sampled from a woman in her thirties in good health and CMV-seronegative. This sequence joins TRBV18 and TRBJ2-5; 10 positions agree with TRBD2. The CDR3 bases are TGTGCCAGCTCACCGAGGACTAGCGGAGAGACCCAGTACTTC. Translation: CASSPRTSGETQYF.